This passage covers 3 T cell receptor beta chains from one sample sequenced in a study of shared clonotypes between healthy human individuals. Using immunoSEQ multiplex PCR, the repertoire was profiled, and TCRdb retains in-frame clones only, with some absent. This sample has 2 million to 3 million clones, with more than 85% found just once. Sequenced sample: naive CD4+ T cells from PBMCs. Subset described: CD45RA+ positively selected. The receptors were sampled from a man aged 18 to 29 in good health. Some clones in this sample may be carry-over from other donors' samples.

The CDR3 region has the DNA TGTGCCAGCAGTTTCCACCGAGCGGGAGGGCCAAACACCGGGGAGCTGTTTTTT. Protein product: CASSFHRAGGPNTGELFF. V and J are TRBV28 and TRBJ2-2; 10 bases are a match to TRBD2. Per the germline V gene, CDR1 is MDHEN and CDR2 is SYDVKM. V was clipped by 3 bases and J by 2 bases; unmatched bases: 9. The CDR3 has 18 residues.

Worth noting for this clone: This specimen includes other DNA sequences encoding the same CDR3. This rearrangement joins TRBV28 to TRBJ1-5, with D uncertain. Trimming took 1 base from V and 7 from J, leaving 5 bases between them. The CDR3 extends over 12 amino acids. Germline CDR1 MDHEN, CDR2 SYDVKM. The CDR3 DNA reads TGTGCCAGCAGTTTATTAGGCCAGCCCCAGCATTTT. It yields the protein CASSLLGQPQHF.

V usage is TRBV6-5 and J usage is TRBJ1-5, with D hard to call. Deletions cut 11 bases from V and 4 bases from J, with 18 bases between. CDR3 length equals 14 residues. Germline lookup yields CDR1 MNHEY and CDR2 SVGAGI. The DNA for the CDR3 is TGTGCCTGCGCCGTAGGTCGGGGAAATCAGCCCCAGCATTTT. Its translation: CACAVGRGNQPQHF.